One sample yielded the 30 T cell receptor beta chains listed below, sequenced in a study of OX40 agonist ivuxolimab in advanced cancers. The method was immunoSEQ multiplex PCR; TCRdb's version includes in-frame clones alone and lacks a portion of them. The table shows about 80,000 clones, with 87% occurring only once. Sequencing used CD4+ or CD8+ T cells sorted from blood, obtained in a trial of the OX40 agonist ivuxolimab. All receptors come from an adult with an advanced solid tumor such as melanoma, head and neck, liver or kidney cancer.

The chain joins TRBV18 to TRBJ1-1; D is possibly TRBD1 (5 bases). The length of the CDR3 is 18 residues. Per germline, CDR1 KGHSH and CDR2 LQKENI. V lost 2 bases to trimming and J lost 0 bases, with 19 bases between them. CDR3 sequence reads: CASSPAGQHLTLNTEAFF. The CDR3 coding sequence is TGTGCCAGCTCACCAGCGGGGCAGCACTTAACTTTGAACACTGAAGCTTTCTTT.

V gene TRBV7-3 combines with J gene TRBJ1-6; TRBD1 aligns across 7 bases. The length of the CDR3 is 13 residues. Trimming removed 4 bases from V and 8 bases from J; junction bases left unmatched: 2. CDR1 is SGHTA, CDR2 FQGTGA, per germline. The CDR3 bases are TGTGCCAGCAGCTCAGACAGGGATTCACCCCTCCACTTT. This encodes CASSSDRDSPLHF.

The chain has TRBV2 and TRBJ2-2; possible D gene TRBD1, 5 bases. The CDR3 contains 14 residues. The germline V and J ends were trimmed by 4 bases and 6 bases, with 12 bases remaining between them. Germline assignment: CDR1 SNHLY and CDR2 FYNNEI. CDR3 protein: CASSVLGAAGELFF. The CDR3 nucleotides are TGTGCCAGCAGTGTTCTAGGGGCGGCCGGGGAGCTGTTTTTT.

This clone was seen just once. In DNA, the CDR3 is TGTGCCAGCAGCTTAGACCGTAACATGAACACTGAAGCTTTCTTT. Its translation is CASSLDRNMNTEAFF. The chain carries TRBV7-2 and TRBJ1-1; no definite D call. The CDR3 runs to 15 residues. The germline CDR1 and CDR2 sequences are SGHTA and FQGNSA. Trimming removed 1 base from V and 0 bases from J, with 9 bases in between.

This sequence joins TRBV11-2 and TRBJ1-1; weak D call: TRBD1 (6 bases). Trimming cost V 5 bases and J 1 base, with 14 bases left between them. The CDR3 extends over 15 amino acids. Germline V lookup: CDR1 SGHAT, CDR2 FQNNGV. CDR3 in amino acids: CASSPRQASNTEAFF. Written as DNA, the CDR3 is TGTGCCAGCAGCCCCCGACAGGCGTCGAACACTGAAGCTTTCTTT.

In nucleotides, the CDR3 is TGCGCCAGCAGCTTGGAAGGGGGCTTTGGCTACACCTTC. The encoded protein is CASSLEGGFGYTF. This sequence joins TRBV5-1 and TRBJ1-2; 7 bases fit TRBD1. From germline, CDR1 is SGHRS and CDR2 YFSETQ. This CDR3 is 13 amino acids long. V was clipped by 0 bases and J by 7 bases; unmatched bases: 3.

This clone was seen once. This chain uses TRBV30 with TRBJ1-4; no reliable D call. The CDR3 loop spans 12 amino acids. Germline V gene lookup returns CDR1 GTSNPN and CDR2 SVGIG (reference sequence). The germline V and J ends were trimmed by 1 base and 8 bases, with 8 bases remaining between them. The CDR3 protein is CAWSDRGEKLFF. CDR3 DNA sequence: TGTGCCTGGAGTGACCGAGGGGAAAAACTGTTTTTT.

The V and J genes are TRBV5-4 and TRBJ2-1; D unclear. The CDR3 runs 13 residues. Germline V lookup: CDR1 SGHNT, CDR2 YYREEE (reference sequence). Trimming pared 4 bases from V and 0 bases from J, leaving 5 bases between. The CDR3 region is CASSLASYNEQFF. The CDR3 DNA is TGTGCCAGCAGCCTGGCCTCCTACAATGAGCAGTTCTTC.

The CDR3 nucleotides are TGTGCCAGTAGTATTTTGGACAGGGGGCGTTCAGCTGGAAACACCATATATTTT. Protein product: CASSILDRGRSAGNTIYF. The chain has TRBV19 and TRBJ1-3; 11 positions match TRBD1. V shed 3 bases, J shed 2 bases, and the junction held 9 bases outside the gene matches. The V gene's germline CDR1 is LNHDA and CDR2 SQIVND (reference sequence). This CDR3 is 18 amino acids long.

This clone turned up a few times. This chain joins TRBV11-2 and TRBJ2-2; the D is unclear. V gave up 5 bases and J gave up 0 bases, with 4 bases separating them. This CDR3 is 13 amino acids long. Germline V gene sequence: CDR1 SGHAT, CDR2 FQNNGV. The CDR3 DNA follows: TGTGCCAGCAGCCGTACGAACACCGGGGAGCTGTTTTTT. Its protein is CASSRTNTGELFF. The full variable domain, with the rest looked up from reference TRBV11-2 and TRBJ2-2, is EAGVAQSPRYKIIEKRQSVAFWCNPISGHATLYWYQQILGQGPKLLIQFQNNGVVDDSQLPKDRFSAERLKGVDSTLKIQPAKLEDSAVYLCASSRTNTGELFFGEGSRLTVL.

This chain links TRBV11-3 with TRBJ1-1; D is unresolved. The V gene lost 5 bases and the J gene lost 0 bases, with 10 bases spanning the gap. CDR1 SGHNT and CDR2 YENEEA come from the germline V gene. CDR3 length: 14 residues. CDR3 sequence (DNA): TGTGCCAGCAGCGGAGGTTACATGAACACTGAAGCTTTCTTT. It yields the protein CASSGGYMNTEAFF.

The V and J genes are TRBV27 and TRBJ1-2, with unresolved D. This CDR3 has 17 amino acids. The germline gives CDR1 MNHEY, CDR2 SMNVEV (reference sequence). The CDR3 DNA is TGTGCAACCAGGCCGGCAGGAATTGTTTCTCCAAACTATGGCTACACCTTC. Translation: CATRPAGIVSPNYGYTF.

The V call is TRBV7-3, the J call TRBJ2-7; D gene ambiguous. The CDR3 extends over 15 amino acids. V was shortened by 1 base and J by 0 bases, with 10 bases between the two germline ends. Germline V CDR1 and CDR2: SGHTA, FQGTGA. The CDR3 here is CASSLRPWSSYEQYF. For the CDR3, the DNA is TGTGCCAGCAGCTTAAGGCCCTGGAGCTCCTACGAGCAGTACTTC.

This rearrangement joins TRBV4-2 to TRBJ2-3; 13 nucleotides line up with TRBD2. V lost 4 bases, J lost 5 bases, and 18 bases stayed unmatched. From germline, CDR1 is LGHNA and CDR2 YNFKEQ. There are 20 residues in the CDR3. The CDR3 is CASSRKPITGTSGVGDTQYF. CDR3 nucleotide sequence: TGTGCCAGCAGCCGCAAACCTATTACCGGGACTAGCGGGGTAGGAGATACGCAGTATTTT.

The rearrangement joins TRBV5-5 to TRBJ1-1; D might be TRBD1 (5 bases). V was shortened by 5 bases and J by 4 bases, with 12 bases between the two germline ends. Per the germline V gene, CDR1 is SGHKS and CDR2 is YYEKEE (reference sequence). There are 13 residues in the CDR3. The CDR3 is CASSYGGSTEAFF. As DNA, the CDR3 is TGTGCCAGCAGTTATGGGGGGAGCACTGAAGCTTTCTTT.

This CDR3 is CASSSGTSWSYNEQFF. The CDR3 DNA follows: TGCGCCAGCAGCTCGGGGACTAGCTGGTCCTACAATGAGCAGTTCTTC. The rearrangement links TRBV5-1 to TRBJ2-1; 9 positions match TRBD2. Unmatched junction bases numbered 5, after V lost 3 bases and J lost 1 base. Germline V gene data show CDR1 as SGHRS and CDR2 as YFSETQ. CDR3 length: 16 amino acids.

V is TRBV5-4 and J is TRBJ2-3, with D tentatively TRBD1 or TRBD2 (5 bases each). The CDR3 runs to 15 residues. The V gene's germline CDR1 is SGHNT and CDR2 YYREEE (reference sequence). The V end was cut by 4 bases, the J end by 3 bases, with 15 bases between. The CDR3 here is CASSPREGVTDTQYF. The CDR3 DNA reads as TGTGCCAGCAGCCCCCGGGAAGGGGTGACAGATACGCAGTATTTT.

The chain links TRBV19 to TRBJ1-5; D may be TRBD1 (6 bases). With 7 bases removed from V and 3 bases from J, the gap between germline ends came to 13 bases. The CDR3 extends over 14 amino acids. Germline CDR1 LNHDA, CDR2 SQIVND (reference sequence). DNA of the CDR3: TGTGCCAGTACCGCGGACAGTATCAATCAGCCCCAGCATTTT. It encodes CASTADSINQPQHF.

V usage is TRBV15 and J usage is TRBJ2-1; 7 bases agree with TRBD2. After removal of 5 bases from V and 9 bases from J, the junction contained 10 bases not matched to a gene. CDR1 LNHNV and CDR2 YYDKDF come from the germline V gene (reference sequence). CDR3 length equals 14 residues. This CDR3 is CATSPAGEGGEQFF. For the CDR3, the DNA is TGTGCCACCAGCCCGGCCGGGGAGGGCGGTGAGCAGTTCTTC.

The chain joins TRBV7-6 to TRBJ1-3; 8 bases map to TRBD1. J was trimmed by 1 base and V by 4 bases; bases with no gene match: 0. Germline V CDR1 and CDR2: SGHVS, FNYEAQ. The CDR3 loop spans 14 amino acids. This CDR3 reads CASSWTGSGNTIYF. The CDR3 nucleotides read TGTGCCAGCAGCTGGACAGGGTCTGGAAACACCATATATTTT.

J is TRBJ2-7 and V is TRBV10-1; possible D gene TRBD1, 6 bases. V was clipped by 0 bases and J by 3 bases, with 15 bases between them. The CDR3 consists of 16 residues. Germline-derived CDR1 and CDR2 are WNHNN and SYGVQD (reference sequence). The CDR3, as DNA: TGCGCCAGCAGTGAGTCGATGAGGGGGAGATTCTACGAGCAGTACGTC. This codes for CASSESMRGRFYEQYV.

This chain connects TRBV5-1 to TRBJ2-3; D may correspond to TRBD1 or TRBD2 (5 bases each). V gave up 4 bases and J gave up 5 bases, with 14 bases separating them. This CDR3 contains 14 residues. Germline loops: CDR1 SGHRS, CDR2 YFSETQ. The CDR3 region is CASSPGPPRDTQYF. The CDR3 DNA follows: TGCGCCAGCAGCCCGGGACCCCCGCGAGATACGCAGTATTTT.

The DNA of the CDR3 is TGCGCCAGCAGCCAGTCCGTGGGGGGCTATAATTCACCCCTCCACTTT. Its translation: CASSQSVGGYNSPLHF. The V call is TRBV5-1, the J call TRBJ1-6; weak D call: TRBD1 (5 bases). The CDR3 runs 16 residues. The V gene's germline CDR1 is SGHRS and CDR2 YFSETQ. The V and J ends lost 4 bases and 3 bases respectively, with 14 bases between them.

The chain has TRBV5-5 and TRBJ1-3; D unresolved. This CDR3 region has 18 residues. Trimming pared 1 base from V and 0 bases from J, leaving 17 bases between. Germline CDR1 SGHKS, CDR2 YYEKEE (reference sequence). DNA for the CDR3: TGTGCCAGCAGCTTGTCTAACCTCAATACACTCTCTGGAAACACCATATATTTT. The encoded protein is CASSLSNLNTLSGNTIYF.

The chain joins TRBV29-1 to TRBJ2-3, with D tentatively TRBD2 (6 bases). Trimming pared 6 bases from V and 0 bases from J, leaving 10 bases between. This CDR3 spans 13 amino acids. Germline-derived CDR1 and CDR2 are SQVTM and ANQGSEA. The CDR3 region is CSVMGLSTDTQYF. Here the CDR3 DNA reads TGCAGCGTGATGGGACTGAGCACAGATACGCAGTATTTT.

Here the CDR3 DNA reads TGTGCCAGCAGTGGGGGACTAGCGGGGGACAATGAGCAGTTCTTC. Amino acid sequence: CASSGGLAGDNEQFF. This chain connects TRBV2 to TRBJ2-1, with TRBD2 identical over 14 bases. J lost 5 bases, V lost 4 bases, and 1 base had no gene match. Germline assignment: CDR1 SNHLY and CDR2 FYNNEI. The CDR3 runs to 15 residues.

The chain joins TRBV7-2 to TRBJ1-5; D gene ambiguous. Trimming left V 1 base short and J 3 bases short, with 10 bases between. The CDR3 is 15 residues long. Germline CDR1 and CDR2: SGHTA and FQGNSA. The CDR3 bases are TGTGCCAGCAGCTTAGGAGCGGGTCTCAATCAGCCCCAGCATTTT. Translated, it gives CASSLGAGLNQPQHF. The variable domain in full, completed from reference TRBV7-2 and TRBJ1-5, reads GAGVSQSPSNKVTEKGKDVELRCDPISGHTALYWYRQSLGQGLEFLIYFQGNSAPDKSGLPSDRFSAERTGGSVSTLTIQRTQQEDSAVYLCASSLGAGLNQPQHFGDGTRLSIL.

This chain joins TRBV9 and TRBJ2-1; D remains unclear. Trimming pared 1 base from V and 8 bases from J, leaving 16 bases between. CDR3 size: 15 residues. Looked up from germline, CDR1 is SGDLS and CDR2 is YYNGEE. The chain's CDR3 is CASSVNLGVLDEQFF. The CDR3 coding sequence is TGTGCCAGCAGCGTAAACCTAGGCGTCCTGGATGAGCAGTTCTTC.

V usage is TRBV7-9 and J usage is TRBJ1-1; D gene ambiguous. V was cut by 5 bases and J by 4 bases, with 11 bases left in between. This CDR3 is built from 13 residues. Germline V gene sequence: CDR1 SEHNR, CDR2 FQNEAQ (reference sequence). The CDR3 bases are TGTGCCAGCAGCCCCACGGTTAGCACTGAAGCTTTCTTT. Amino acid sequence: CASSPTVSTEAFF.

The chain has TRBV12-5 and TRBJ1-2; D unclear. CDR1 LGHNT and CDR2 FRNRAP come from the germline V gene. Between the trimmed V and J ends, which lost 2 bases and 4 bases, there was a span of 8 bases. The CDR3 sequence is 13 residues long. This CDR3 reads CASGLTNTYGYTF. DNA for the CDR3: TGTGCTAGTGGTTTGACAAATACCTATGGCTACACCTTC.